The rows below give T cell receptor beta chains drawn from one sample of a study of regulatory T cells in long-lasting Graves disease. TCRdb ran MiXCR on the multiplex PCR reads and lists one entry per CDR3 protein. The sample consists of fewer than 450,000 distinct CDR3 sequences, around 24% of them appearing once. This material consisted of peripheral blood mononuclear cells (PBMCs), taken when the disease was refractory, from a patient treated with antithyroid drugs. These receptors came from a female donor with Graves disease. Both conserved end residues are part of each CDR3. Fields, in order: V gene, D gene, J gene, clone size, CDR3 DNA, CDR3 protein. A D gene is named only where the DNA matches it firmly. Where a row states a size, it is once, few, many or the class of an expanded clone; other rows omit it.

TRBV14	.	TRBJ2-7	.	TGTGCCAGCTCCGAGGGCCTCTTGGGCGAGCAGTACTTC	CASSEGLLGEQYF
TRBV9	.	TRBJ1-2	.	TGTGCCAGCAGCGTAGGAGGGACCGGACTTATCTATGGCTACACCTTC	CASSVGGTGLIYGYTF
TRBV7-2	TRBD2	TRBJ2-7	.	TGTGCCAGCACCCAGGGGGGGGGCGGGAGGGTTTACGAGCAGTACTTC	CASTQGGGGRVYEQYF
TRBV24-1	TRBD1	TRBJ2-7	.	TGTGCCACCAGTGACCCTGGGACAGGGAACGAGCAGTACTTC	CATSDPGTGNEQYF
TRBV28	TRBD2	TRBJ2-5	many	TGTGCCAGCAGAACCGGACTAGCGGGTGGGGAAGAGACCCAGTACTTC	CASRTGLAGGEETQYF
TRBV3-1	.	TRBJ1-5	.	TGTGCCAGCAGCCCACAGCCCAATCAGCCCCAGCATTTT	CASSPQPNQPQHF
TRBV11-2	TRBD2	TRBJ2-1	few	TGTGCCAGCAGTCCAGGGACTAGCGGACTCGCACGAAGGTACGAGCAGTTCTTC	CASSPGTSGLARRYEQFF
TRBV2	.	TRBJ2-3	.	TGTGCCAGCAGAGACTCCTTCACAGATACGCAGTATTTT	CASRDSFTDTQYF
TRBV18	TRBD1	TRBJ2-7	few	TGTGCCAGCTCACCTGAGGGGGCAGGAGCCTACGAGCAGTACTTC	CASSPEGAGAYEQYF
TRBV6-5	TRBD2	TRBJ2-5	.	TGTGCCAGCAGTTACTCGAAAACTAGCGGAATGCAAGAGACCCAGTACTTC	CASSYSKTSGMQETQYF
TRBV19	TRBD2	TRBJ2-7	few	TGTGCCAGTAACCCGGGACTAGCTTCGTACGAGCAGTACTTC	CASNPGLASYEQYF
TRBV7-9	.	TRBJ2-5	.	TGTGCCAGCAGCTCCCGACTAGAGCAAGAGACCCAGTACTTC	CASSSRLEQETQYF
TRBV28	TRBD2	TRBJ2-4	few	TGTGCCAGCAGGGAGCGGGAGCTAAAGGGAAACATTCAGTACTTC	CASRERELKGNIQYF
TRBV6-1	TRBD2	TRBJ2-2	.	TGTGCCAGCAGGAAAGGACTAGCGAGTAACACCGGGGAGCTGTTTTTT	CASRKGLASNTGELFF
TRBV20-1	.	TRBJ2-7	many	TGCAGTGCTACCCTTGGGGGAGCACACGAGCAGTACTTC	CSATLGGAHEQYF
TRBV2	.	TRBJ2-1	many	TGTGCCAGCAGTGAACTCGGGTACAATGAGCAGTTCTTC	CASSELGYNEQFF
TRBV30	.	TRBJ1-1	many	TGTGCCTGGACCAGCTACACTGAAGCTTTCTTT	CAWTSYTEAFF
TRBV28	TRBD2	TRBJ2-2	many	TGTGCCAGTAGCGGGACGAACACCGGGGAGCTGTTTTTT	CASSGTNTGELFF
TRBV20-1	TRBD2	TRBJ2-3	.	TGCAGTGCTAGAGTTGCGGGAGTGGTAGATACGCAGTATTTT	CSARVAGVVDTQYF
TRBV7-8	.	TRBJ2-7	many	TGTGCCAGCAGCTTAGCAGAGGGGTACGAGCAGTACTTC	CASSLAEGYEQYF
TRBV10-3	.	TRBJ1-2	many	TGTGCCATCACCGAAAGGGAAAACGGCTACACCTTC	CAITERENGYTF
TRBV15	.	TRBJ1-1	few	TGTGCCACCAGCCCTGCCGGCAGGGGAGGGAACACTGAAGCTTTCTTT	CATSPAGRGGNTEAFF
TRBV5-5	.	TRBJ2-2	few	TGTGCCAGCAGCGCAGGAGGGGTCGGGGAGCTGTTTTTT	CASSAGGVGELFF
TRBV3-1	.	TRBJ2-7	.	TGTGCCAGCAGTCCCCGAGCCCTATACGAGCAGTACTTC	CASSPRALYEQYF
TRBV27	TRBD1	TRBJ2-7	.	TGTGCCAGCAGACCGGGACAGCTCATTTGGGACGAGCAGTACTTC	CASRPGQLIWDEQYF
TRBV30	.	TRBJ2-2	few	TGTGCCTGGAGGAGCCTAGCCGCTAACACCGGGGAGCTGTTTTTT	CAWRSLAANTGELFF
TRBV6-5	.	TRBJ1-5	.	TGTGCCAGCAGTTACTCGATTGAGGCCAATCAGCCCCAGCATTTT	CASSYSIEANQPQHF
TRBV29-1	.	TRBJ2-7	few	TGCAGCGTAGGTGCACCCTACGAGCAGTACTTC	CSVGAPYEQYF
TRBV28	.	TRBJ1-3	.	TGTGCCAGCAGCACGGACAGATTCTCTGGAAACACCATATATTTT	CASSTDRFSGNTIYF
TRBV5-1	TRBD1	TRBJ2-1	.	TGCGCCAGCAGCTTGGGGGGACAGGGTCCCTACAATGAGCAGTTCTTC	CASSLGGQGPYNEQFF
TRBV29-1	.	TRBJ1-5	.	TGCAGCGCCGCCGGGGGGCGCGATCAGCCCCAGCATTTT	CSAAGGRDQPQHF
TRBV28	.	TRBJ2-2	few	TGTGCCAGCAGAATGCCAAGGGTTGGGGCCGGGGAGCTGTTTTTT	CASRMPRVGAGELFF
TRBV6-2/TRBV6-3	TRBD2	TRBJ2-7	.	TGTGCCAGCAGTAAAACGAGCGGGACCTCCTACGAGCAGTACTTC	CASSKTSGTSYEQYF
TRBV12-3/TRBV12-4	.	TRBJ1-5	many	TGTGCCAGCAGTTTCACAGGGCGCAATCAGCCCCAGCATTTT	CASSFTGRNQPQHF
TRBV7-2	.	TRBJ2-2	many	TGTGCCAGCAGCTTAGTGGCAGGCTCCGGGGAGCTGTTTTTT	CASSLVAGSGELFF
TRBV4-1	.	TRBJ1-3	.	TGCGCCAGCAGCCAAGATCTTGAACCTGGAAACACCATATATTTT	CASSQDLEPGNTIYF
TRBV9	.	TRBJ1-1	.	TGTGCCAGCAGCGTGGGACAAGTGAACACTGAAGCTTTCTTT	CASSVGQVNTEAFF
TRBV5-1	.	TRBJ1-2	.	TGCGCCAGCAGCCTGACAGACGCTAACTATGGCTACACCTTC	CASSLTDANYGYTF
TRBV5-1	TRBD2	TRBJ2-7	.	TGCGCCAGCAGAACTCTAGCGGGAGCTTCCTACGAGCAGTACTTC	CASRTLAGASYEQYF
TRBV5-1	.	TRBJ2-3	.	TGCGCCAGCAGCCAACCCACAGATACGCAGTATTTT	CASSQPTDTQYF
TRBV12-5	TRBD1	TRBJ2-2	.	TGTGCTAGTGGTTTGAGCTCTGACAGGGGTGGTCGGGAGCTGTTTTTT	CASGLSSDRGGRELFF
TRBV5-1	TRBD1	TRBJ2-2	few	TGCGCCAGCAGCCCTAGGACAGGGGGCAACACCGGGGAGCTGTTTTTT	CASSPRTGGNTGELFF
TRBV11-2	TRBD2	TRBJ2-5	few	TGTGCCAGCAGTCGTCTAGCGGGAGGGGAGACCCAGTACTTC	CASSRLAGGETQYF
TRBV12-3/TRBV12-4	.	TRBJ1-2	few	TGTGCCAGCAGCCTGGACAGAAGGGGCAACTATGGCTACACCTTC	CASSLDRRGNYGYTF
TRBV11-1	.	TRBJ2-7	many	TGTGCCAGCAGCGAGACAGGAGACGTAACCTACGAGCAGTACTTC	CASSETGDVTYEQYF
TRBV15	TRBD1	TRBJ2-7	many	TGTGCCACCAGCAGAGATCGACAGGGGCTAGTCTTCTCCTACGAGCAGTACTTC	CATSRDRQGLVFSYEQYF
TRBV28	TRBD1	TRBJ2-5	many	TGTGCCAGCAGGCAACAGGGGGCCGAGACCCAGTACTTC	CASRQQGAETQYF
TRBV6-1	.	TRBJ2-6	.	TGTGCCAGCAGGCCCCCGGGGCCGACCTCTGGGGCCAACGTCCTGACTTTC	CASRPPGPTSGANVLTF
TRBV28	TRBD1	TRBJ2-5	many	TGTGCCAGCAGGGCGACAGGGGGGAGGACGGAGACCCAGTACTTC	CASRATGGRTETQYF
TRBV18	TRBD2	TRBJ2-5	.	TGTGCCAGCTCTGCCGGGACTAGCGGGAGTCAAGAGGCCCAGTACTTC	CASSAGTSGSQEAQYF